The source of this T cell receptor (beta chain) is a study of blood T cell repertoires in COVID-19. Original methodology: Reference gene primer amplification gave estimated nucleated cell counts. Clones were sequenced by immunoSEQ multiplex PCR, and TCRdb holds only the in-frame ones, with some missing. Clone size and the V and J calls come from that table; the DNA yielded D and trimming. The sample shows around 300,000 clones, 80% to 90% of them seen only once. The CDR3 is 13 amino acids. The V gene lost 3 bases and the J gene lost 8 bases, with 16 bases spanning the gap. Germline V gene lookup returns CDR1 SQVTM and CDR2 ANQGSEA.

This TCR came from an older woman with acute or convalescent COVID-19. The chain has TRBV29-1 and TRBJ1-2; weak D call: TRBD1 (6 bases). Sequencing was carried out using peripheral blood. CDR3 residues: CSVEKDRTGGYTF. The CDR3 coding sequence is TGCAGCGTTGAGAAAGACAGGACGGGCGGCTACACCTTC.